The rows below give T cell receptor beta chains drawn from one sample of a study of cytomegalovirus exposure and HLA in healthy donors. Measured with immunoSEQ multiplex PCR; TCRdb has only the in-frame clones, and not every one. The sample contains 170,000 or so clones, about four fifths of which appear only once. The sequencing input was PBMCs. These receptors came from a man aged 25 to 45 in good health and CMV-seropositive. Each CDR3 is given with its conserved first and last residue. A D gene is named only where the DNA matches it firmly. Expanded clones get a size class; other rows say once, few or many, or leave the size out.

j_call clone_size d_call v_call cdr3_aa cdr3_nt
TRBJ2-1 - - TRBV7-9 CASTSGNEQFF TGTGCCAGCACCTCGGGAAATGAGCAGTTCTTC
TRBJ1-6 - TRBD1 TRBV6-1 CASSGTGEMNSPLHF TGTGCCAGCAGTGGGACAGGGGAGATGAATTCACCCCTCCACTTT
TRBJ2-5 once TRBD1 TRBV7-3 CASSLRDSYQETQYF TGTGCCAGCAGCTTACGGGACAGCTACCAAGAGACCCAGTACTTC
TRBJ2-2 - - TRBV30 CASVSTGELFF TGTGCCTCCGTCTCTACCGGGGAGCTGTTTTTT
TRBJ1-1 - - TRBV2 CASRPELTEAFF TGTGCCAGCAGGCCCGAACTGACTGAAGCTTTCTTT
TRBJ1-5 - - TRBV23-1 CASSQEEESNQPQHF TGCGCCAGCAGTCAAGAAGAGGAAAGCAATCAGCCCCAGCATTTT
TRBJ2-5 - TRBD2 TRBV11-3 CASSLGGLAGVRQETQYF TGTGCCAGCAGCTTAGGGGGACTAGCGGGTGTGAGGCAAGAGACCCAGTACTTC
TRBJ1-1 once - TRBV5-8 CASSLFTTGHQTEAFF TGTGCCAGCAGCTTGTTCACCACGGGACACCAGACTGAAGCTTTCTTT
TRBJ2-7 - - TRBV1 CTSSQAGDRGYEQYF TGCACCAGCAGCCAAGCAGGGGACAGGGGATACGAGCAGTACTTC
TRBJ2-7 - TRBD2 TRBV5-5 CASSLARTSGRTHYEQYF TGTGCCAGCAGCTTGGCGAGGACTAGCGGGAGAACCCACTACGAGCAGTACTTC
TRBJ1-1 - TRBD1 TRBV28 CASSSMGTENTEAFF TGTGCCAGCAGTTCCATGGGGACAGAGAACACTGAAGCTTTCTTT
TRBJ2-1 - TRBD2 TRBV7-9 CASSSEPGTSGGANEQFF TGTGCCAGCAGCTCCGAGCCCGGGACTAGCGGGGGGGCTAATGAGCAGTTCTTC
TRBJ1-3 - TRBD1 TRBV5-1 CASSFTPVSGTDTIYF TGCGCCAGCAGCTTCACTCCAGTATCAGGGACAGACACCATATATTTT
TRBJ1-5 - TRBD1 TRBV28 CASRTGSTGVPQHF TGTGCCAGCAGAACAGGGAGCACAGGGGTGCCCCAGCATTTT
TRBJ2-3 - TRBD1 TRBV6-5 CASSYVGQKTDTQYF TGTGCCAGCAGTTACGTGGGACAGAAAACAGATACGCAGTATTTT
TRBJ2-1 - - TRBV7-9 CASSLGSGRNEQFF TGTGCCAGCAGCTTAGGCTCAGGGAGGAATGAGCAGTTCTTC
TRBJ1-2 - TRBD1 TRBV5-6 CASSWGQGIEGYTF TGTGCCAGCAGCTGGGGACAGGGAATTGAAGGCTACACCTTC
TRBJ2-6 - - TRBV7-3 CASSTVGGASGANVLTF TGTGCCAGCAGCACAGTGGGCGGGGCTTCTGGGGCCAACGTCCTGACTTTC
TRBJ1-1 - - TRBV5-1 CASSWNTGHTEAFF TGCGCCAGCAGCTGGAACACAGGACACACTGAAGCTTTCTTT
TRBJ1-2 - - TRBV27 CASSYRGGGGYTF TGTGCCAGCAGCTACCGGGGTGGTGGAGGCTACACCTTC
TRBJ2-7 - TRBD2 TRBV5-4 CASRLAGGSSYEQYF TGTGCCAGCAGATTGGCGGGGGGAAGCTCCTACGAGCAGTACTTC
TRBJ2-1 - - TRBV27 CATTQVRGAHYNEQFF TGTGCCACCACCCAAGTCCGCGGGGCCCACTACAATGAGCAGTTCTTC
TRBJ2-3 once - TRBV4-1 CASSQGLGTGSTDTQYF TGCGCCAGCAGCCAAGGACTAGGGACTGGCAGCACAGATACGCAGTATTTT
TRBJ1-1 - - TRBV25-1 CASSEYPPSKEVNTEAFF TGTGCCAGCAGTGAATATCCTCCCTCGAAGGAGGTAAACACTGAAGCTTTCTTT
TRBJ1-1 few - TRBV2 CASSLLNRFEAFF TGTGCCAGCAGCCTACTGAACCGATTTGAAGCTTTCTTT
TRBJ2-1 - TRBD2 TRBV11-2 CASSLGGTSGVYNEQFF TGTGCCAGCAGCTTAGGCGGGACTAGCGGGGTCTACAATGAGCAGTTCTTC
TRBJ2-7 - - TRBV5-4 CASSLGPNKQYF TGTGCCAGCAGCTTGGGTCCCAACAAGCAGTACTTC
TRBJ1-6 - TRBD1 TRBV12-5 CASGSIPLEGQGGSPLHF TGTGCTAGTGGTTCAATCCCACTTGAGGGACAGGGAGGTTCACCCCTCCACTTT
TRBJ2-5 - TRBD2 TRBV14 CASSQDLGLAAETQYF TGTGCCAGCAGCCAAGATCTGGGACTAGCGGCAGAGACCCAGTACTTC
TRBJ1-3 - TRBD1 TRBV7-2 CASSLEDRGKNTIYF TGTGCCAGCAGCTTAGAGGACAGGGGGAAAAACACCATATATTTT
TRBJ1-1 - - TRBV2 CASSEVQGVTEAFF TGTGCCAGCAGTGAGGTTCAGGGTGTAACTGAAGCTTTCTTT
TRBJ1-1 - - TRBV7-9 CASSLAVQGNTEAFF TGTGCCAGCAGCTTAGCGGTTCAGGGGAACACTGAAGCTTTCTTT
TRBJ2-2 - - TRBV19 CASSIDQGSGELFF TGTGCCAGTAGTATAGATCAGGGATCCGGGGAGCTGTTTTTT
TRBJ2-3 - TRBD2 TRBV9 CASSLLGTKTDTQYF TGTGCCAGCAGCCTTCTCGGGACTAAAACAGATACGCAGTATTTT
TRBJ2-2 - TRBD2 TRBV5-1 CASSLYISSGAPGELFF TGCGCCAGCAGCTTGTATATCTCTAGCGGGGCCCCCGGGGAGCTGTTTTTT
TRBJ2-1 - - TRBV11-3 CASSPGTGVPEQFF TGTGCCAGCAGTCCCGGGACGGGAGTCCCTGAGCAGTTCTTC
TRBJ1-2 once TRBD1 TRBV5-1 CASSRTGGGRYGYTF TGCGCCAGCAGCAGAACAGGGGGGGGACGCTATGGCTACACCTTC
TRBJ2-3 - - TRBV5-4 CASSRNEEDTQYF TGTGCCAGCAGCCGTAACGAGGAAGATACGCAGTATTTT
TRBJ2-6 - TRBD1 TRBV9 CASSVTQGSGANVLTF TGTGCCAGCAGCGTGACACAGGGGTCTGGGGCCAACGTCCTGACTTTC
TRBJ2-1 once TRBD2 TRBV6-5 CASRPAGLVADEQFF TGTGCCAGCAGGCCCGCGGGACTAGTGGCGGATGAGCAGTTCTTC
TRBJ1-1 - - TRBV7-9 CASSLAQGRATEAFF TGTGCCAGCAGCTTAGCGCAGGGGAGGGCCACTGAAGCTTTCTTT
TRBJ2-1 - TRBD2 TRBV11-2 CASSLQGVASGGAHNEQFF TGTGCCAGCAGCCTACAGGGGGTGGCTAGCGGGGGGGCCCACAATGAGCAGTTCTTC
TRBJ2-1 once TRBD2 TRBV19 CASSRGTSDNEQFF TGTGCCAGTAGTAGAGGGACTAGCGACAATGAGCAGTTCTTC
TRBJ2-5 - - TRBV6-1 CASSVTFQETQYF TGTGCCAGCAGTGTTACATTTCAAGAGACCCAGTACTTC
TRBJ2-1 once - TRBV4-2 CASSQDRNEQFF TGTGCCAGCAGCCAAGATCGGAATGAGCAGTTCTTC
TRBJ2-2 - - TRBV6-5 CASRHDRPGELFF TGTGCCAGCAGACACGACAGGCCCGGGGAGCTGTTTTTT
TRBJ1-2 few TRBD1 TRBV19 CASSNGQEFGYTF TGTGCCAGTAGTAATGGACAGGAGTTTGGCTACACCTTC
TRBJ1-2 few - TRBV6-5 CASSPILTGDYGYTF TGTGCCAGCAGCCCGATATTGACGGGGGACTATGGCTACACCTTC
TRBJ2-5 - TRBD2 TRBV28 CATEGLDETQYF TGTGCCACGGAGGGACTAGATGAGACCCAGTACTTC
TRBJ2-2 few TRBD2 TRBV7-8 CASSLGGTSGGADTGELFF TGTGCCAGCAGCTTAGGTGGGACTAGCGGGGGGGCGGACACCGGGGAGCTGTTTTTT